This is a list of T cell receptor beta chains from one sample in a study of T cell responses to AZD1222 COVID-19 vaccine. Clones were read by immunoSEQ multiplex PCR, and TCRdb kept only the in-frame ones, dropping some. Among 120,000 to 150,000 clones listed, 88% were seen once. The sequencing used peripheral blood, collected on day 0 of AZD1222 vaccination. These receptors were collected from an adult in good health. The CDR3 runs from the conserved cysteine through the conserved F or W. Fields, in order: D gene, V gene, J gene, clone size, CDR3 protein, CDR3 DNA. A D gene is named only where the DNA matches it firmly. A row's size may be missing; if present it is once, few, many or a size class.

d_gene: .
v_gene: TRBV5-1
j_gene: TRBJ1-2
abundance: once
CDR3aa: CASSSEGQYGYTF
CDR3nt: TGCGCCAGCAGCTCGGAAGGGCAGTATGGCTACACCTTC

d_gene: TRBD2
v_gene: TRBV4-2
j_gene: TRBJ2-2
abundance: .
CDR3aa: CASSQDPGGRGGELFF
CDR3nt: TGTGCCAGCAGCCAAGATCCGGGGGGACGGGGCGGGGAGCTGTTTTTT

d_gene: .
v_gene: TRBV7-2
j_gene: TRBJ1-2
abundance: .
CDR3aa: CASSLQGIYGYTF
CDR3nt: TGTGCCAGCAGCTTACAGGGGATCTATGGCTACACCTTC

d_gene: TRBD1
v_gene: TRBV28
j_gene: TRBJ1-2
abundance: .
CDR3aa: CASTQGAPYYGYTF
CDR3nt: TGTGCCAGCACCCAGGGGGCTCCGTACTATGGCTACACCTTC

d_gene: TRBD2
v_gene: TRBV7-2
j_gene: TRBJ2-5
abundance: .
CDR3aa: CASSSTSGRDETQYF
CDR3nt: TGTGCCAGCAGCTCGACTAGCGGGAGGGACGAGACCCAGTACTTC

d_gene: .
v_gene: TRBV21-1
j_gene: TRBJ1-5
abundance: .
CDR3aa: CAPPGDPRTLNQPQHF
CDR3nt: TGTGCCCCCCCAGGGGATCCGAGGACCCTTAATCAGCCCCAGCATTTT

d_gene: .
v_gene: TRBV9
j_gene: TRBJ2-5
abundance: .
CDR3aa: CASSVGGGGTGWETQYF
CDR3nt: TGTGCCAGCAGCGTAGGCGGTGGGGGCACAGGGTGGGAGACCCAGTACTTC

d_gene: TRBD1
v_gene: TRBV7-3
j_gene: TRBJ2-1
abundance: .
CDR3aa: CASSLRTGPNEQFF
CDR3nt: TGTGCCAGCAGCTTACGGACAGGGCCCAATGAGCAGTTCTTC

d_gene: .
v_gene: TRBV5-8
j_gene: TRBJ1-2
abundance: .
CDR3aa: CASSLNTGKGYGYTF
CDR3nt: TGTGCCAGCAGCTTGAACACGGGAAAAGGATATGGCTACACCTTC

d_gene: TRBD1
v_gene: TRBV30
j_gene: TRBJ1-5
abundance: once
CDR3aa: CAWSPPAGGRQPQHF
CDR3nt: TGTGCCTGGAGTCCGCCGGCAGGGGGTCGTCAGCCCCAGCATTTT

d_gene: TRBD2
v_gene: TRBV9
j_gene: TRBJ2-1
abundance: .
CDR3aa: CASSKTSGRANDEQFF
CDR3nt: TGTGCCAGCAGCAAGACTAGCGGGAGGGCTAACGATGAGCAGTTCTTC